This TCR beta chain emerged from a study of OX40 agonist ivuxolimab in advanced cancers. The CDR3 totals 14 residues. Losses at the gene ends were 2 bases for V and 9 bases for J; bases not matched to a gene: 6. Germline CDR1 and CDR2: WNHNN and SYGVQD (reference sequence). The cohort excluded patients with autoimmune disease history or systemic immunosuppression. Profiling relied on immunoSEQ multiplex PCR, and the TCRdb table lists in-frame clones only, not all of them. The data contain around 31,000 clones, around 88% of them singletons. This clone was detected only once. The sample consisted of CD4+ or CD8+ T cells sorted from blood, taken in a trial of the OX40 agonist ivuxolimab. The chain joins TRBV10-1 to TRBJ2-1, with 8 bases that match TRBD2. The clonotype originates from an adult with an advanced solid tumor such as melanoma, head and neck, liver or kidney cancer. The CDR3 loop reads CASSEVAGSSEQFF. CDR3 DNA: TGCGCCAGCAGTGAGGTAGCGGGATCGAGTGAGCAGTTCTTC.